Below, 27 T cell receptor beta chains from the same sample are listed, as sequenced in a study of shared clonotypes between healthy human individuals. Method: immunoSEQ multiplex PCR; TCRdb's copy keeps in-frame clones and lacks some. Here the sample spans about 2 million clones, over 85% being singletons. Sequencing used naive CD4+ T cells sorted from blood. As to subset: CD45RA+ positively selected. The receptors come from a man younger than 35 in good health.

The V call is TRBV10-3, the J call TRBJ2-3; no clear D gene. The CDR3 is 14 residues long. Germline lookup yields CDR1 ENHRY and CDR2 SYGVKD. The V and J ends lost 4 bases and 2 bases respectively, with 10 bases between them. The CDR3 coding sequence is TGTGCCATCAGTGTAGGTCTAGTCACAGATACGCAGTATTTT. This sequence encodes CAISVGLVTDTQYF.

The CDR3 loop is CASSALGGYTF. Here the CDR3 DNA reads TGTGCCAGCAGCGCCCTTGGGGGCTACACCTTC. This chain links TRBV7-2 with TRBJ1-2; D unresolved. This CDR3 is built from 11 residues. Germline values: CDR1 SGHTA, CDR2 FQGNSA. V lost 5 bases and J lost 8, with 9 bases in between.

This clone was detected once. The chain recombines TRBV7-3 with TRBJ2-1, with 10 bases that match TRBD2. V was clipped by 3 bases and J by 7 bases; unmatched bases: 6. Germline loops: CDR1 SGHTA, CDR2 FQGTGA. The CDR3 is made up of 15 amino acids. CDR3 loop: CASSFRTSGLNEQFF. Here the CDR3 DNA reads TGTGCCAGCAGCTTCCGGACTAGCGGACTGAATGAGCAGTTCTTC.

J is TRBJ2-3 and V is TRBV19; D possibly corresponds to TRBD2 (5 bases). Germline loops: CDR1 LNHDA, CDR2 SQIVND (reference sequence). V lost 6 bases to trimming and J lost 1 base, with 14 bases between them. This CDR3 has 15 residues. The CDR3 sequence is CASRRVLWGTDTQYF. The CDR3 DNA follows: TGTGCCAGTAGGAGGGTTCTATGGGGCACAGATACGCAGTATTTT.

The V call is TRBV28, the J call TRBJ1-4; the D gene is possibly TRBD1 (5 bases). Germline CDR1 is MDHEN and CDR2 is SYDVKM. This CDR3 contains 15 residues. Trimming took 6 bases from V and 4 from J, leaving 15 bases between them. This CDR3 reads CASSPPGRNNEKLFF. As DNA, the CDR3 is TGTGCCAGCAGCCCTCCGGGACGGAATAATGAAAAACTGTTTTTT.

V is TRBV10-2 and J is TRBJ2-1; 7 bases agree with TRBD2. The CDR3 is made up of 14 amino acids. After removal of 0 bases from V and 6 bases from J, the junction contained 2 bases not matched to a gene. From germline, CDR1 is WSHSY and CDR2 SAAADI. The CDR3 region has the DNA TGCGCCAGCAGTGAGTCTGGGGGGGTCAATGAGCAGTTCTTC. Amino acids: CASSESGGVNEQFF.

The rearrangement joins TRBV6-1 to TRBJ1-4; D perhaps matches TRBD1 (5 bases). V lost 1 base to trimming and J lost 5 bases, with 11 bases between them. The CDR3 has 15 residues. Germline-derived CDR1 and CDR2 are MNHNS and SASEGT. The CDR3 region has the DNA TGTGCCAGCAGTGAAGGACAGAGATCGAATGAAAAACTGTTTTTT. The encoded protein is CASSEGQRSNEKLFF.

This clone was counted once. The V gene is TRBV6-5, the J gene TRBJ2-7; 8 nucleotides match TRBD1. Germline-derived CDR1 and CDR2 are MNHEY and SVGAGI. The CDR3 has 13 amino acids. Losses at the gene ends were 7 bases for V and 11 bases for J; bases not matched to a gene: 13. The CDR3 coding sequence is TGTGCCAGCACTCAACGTTCCGGGACAGGAGAGTACTTC. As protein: CASTQRSGTGEYF.

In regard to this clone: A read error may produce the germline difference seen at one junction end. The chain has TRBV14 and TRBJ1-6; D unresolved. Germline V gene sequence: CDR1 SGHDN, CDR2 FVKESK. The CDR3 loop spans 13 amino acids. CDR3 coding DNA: TGTGCCAGCAGTCGGCAGTTTAATCCACCCCTCCACTTT. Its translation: CASSRQFNPPLHF.

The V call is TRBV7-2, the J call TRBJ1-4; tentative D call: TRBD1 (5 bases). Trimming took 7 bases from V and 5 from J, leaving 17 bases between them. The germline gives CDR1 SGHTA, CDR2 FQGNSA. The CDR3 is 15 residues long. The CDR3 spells CASKGHGTENEKLFF. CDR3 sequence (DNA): TGTGCCAGCAAGGGTCACGGGACGGAGAATGAAAAACTGTTTTTT.

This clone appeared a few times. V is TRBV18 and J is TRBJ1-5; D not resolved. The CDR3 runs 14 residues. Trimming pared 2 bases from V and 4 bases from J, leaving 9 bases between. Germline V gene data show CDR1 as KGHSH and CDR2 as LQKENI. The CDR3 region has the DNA TGTGCCAGCTCACCAAGCACAGTTAATCAGCCCCAGCATTTT. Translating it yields CASSPSTVNQPQHF.

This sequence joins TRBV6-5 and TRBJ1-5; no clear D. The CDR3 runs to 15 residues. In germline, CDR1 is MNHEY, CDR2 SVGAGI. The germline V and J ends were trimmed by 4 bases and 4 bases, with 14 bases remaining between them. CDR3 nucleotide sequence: TGTGCCAGCAGTTCCACAGCGAACACTAATCAGCCCCAGCATTTT. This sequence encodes CASSSTANTNQPQHF.

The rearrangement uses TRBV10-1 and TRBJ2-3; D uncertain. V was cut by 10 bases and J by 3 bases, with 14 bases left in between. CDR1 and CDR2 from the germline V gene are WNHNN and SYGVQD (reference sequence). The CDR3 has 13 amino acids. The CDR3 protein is CATGPWGTDTQYF. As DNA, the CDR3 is TGCGCCACCGGTCCGTGGGGAACAGATACGCAGTATTTT.

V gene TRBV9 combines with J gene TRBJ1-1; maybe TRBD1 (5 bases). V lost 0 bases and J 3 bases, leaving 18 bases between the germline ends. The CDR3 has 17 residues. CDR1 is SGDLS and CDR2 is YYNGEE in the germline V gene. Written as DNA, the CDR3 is TGTGCCAGCAGCGTAGGGACCTTGACAGTCGGGGACACTGAAGCTTTCTTT. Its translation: CASSVGTLTVGDTEAFF.

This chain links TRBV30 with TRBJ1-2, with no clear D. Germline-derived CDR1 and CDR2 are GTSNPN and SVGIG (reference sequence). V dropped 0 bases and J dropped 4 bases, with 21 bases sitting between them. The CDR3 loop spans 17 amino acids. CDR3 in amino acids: CAWSVMDLTEFTYGYTF. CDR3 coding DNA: TGTGCCTGGAGTGTAATGGACCTAACCGAATTTACCTATGGCTACACCTTC.

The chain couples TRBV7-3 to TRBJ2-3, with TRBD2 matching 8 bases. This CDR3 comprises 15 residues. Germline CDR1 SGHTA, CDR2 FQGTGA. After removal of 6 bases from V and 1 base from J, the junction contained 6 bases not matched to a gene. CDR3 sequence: CASRSDSGGTDTQYF. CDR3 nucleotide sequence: TGTGCCAGCAGGTCTGATAGCGGGGGCACAGATACGCAGTATTTT. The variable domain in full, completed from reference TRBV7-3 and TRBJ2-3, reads GAGVSQTPSNKVTEKGKYVELRCDPISGHTALYWYRQSLGQGPEFLIYFQGTGAADDSGLPNDRFFAVRPEGSVSTLKIQRTERGDSAVYLCASRSDSGGTDTQYFGPGTRLTVL.

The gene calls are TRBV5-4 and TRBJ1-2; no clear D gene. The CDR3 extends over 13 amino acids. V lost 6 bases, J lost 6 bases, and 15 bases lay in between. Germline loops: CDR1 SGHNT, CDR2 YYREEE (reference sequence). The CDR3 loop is CASTREVGNGYTF. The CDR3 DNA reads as TGTGCCAGCACCCGGGAGGTCGGCAATGGCTACACCTTC.

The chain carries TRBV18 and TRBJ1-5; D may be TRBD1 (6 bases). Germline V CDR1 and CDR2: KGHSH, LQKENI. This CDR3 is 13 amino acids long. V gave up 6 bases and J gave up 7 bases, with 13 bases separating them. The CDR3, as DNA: TGTGCCAGCTCTTCAGGGGTGACCCAGCCCCAGCATTTT. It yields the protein CASSSGVTQPQHF.

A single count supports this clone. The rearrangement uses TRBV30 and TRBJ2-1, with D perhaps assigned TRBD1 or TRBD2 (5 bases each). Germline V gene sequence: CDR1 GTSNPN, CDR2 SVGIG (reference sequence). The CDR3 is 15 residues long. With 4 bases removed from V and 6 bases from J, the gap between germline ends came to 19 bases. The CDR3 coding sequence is TGTGCCTGGAACCGAGGGACCACTCTCAGCAATGAGCAGTTCTTC. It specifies CAWNRGTTLSNEQFF.

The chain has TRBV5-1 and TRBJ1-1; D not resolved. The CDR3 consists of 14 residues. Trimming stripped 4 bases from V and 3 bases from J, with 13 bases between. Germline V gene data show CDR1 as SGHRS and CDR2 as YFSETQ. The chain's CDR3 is CASSPTRGDTEAFF. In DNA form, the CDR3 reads TGCGCCAGCAGCCCCACTCGCGGGGACACTGAAGCTTTCTTT.

The CDR3 protein is CASSPDRGRHGELFF. CDR3 nucleotides: TGTGCCAGCAGCCCGGACAGGGGGCGACACGGGGAGCTGTTTTTT. The J gene is TRBJ2-2, the V gene TRBV5-8, with 11 nucleotides matching TRBD1. This CDR3 has 15 amino acids. The germline V gene has CDR1 SGHTS and CDR2 YDEGEE. After removal of 4 bases from V and 7 bases from J, the junction contained 6 bases not matched to a gene.

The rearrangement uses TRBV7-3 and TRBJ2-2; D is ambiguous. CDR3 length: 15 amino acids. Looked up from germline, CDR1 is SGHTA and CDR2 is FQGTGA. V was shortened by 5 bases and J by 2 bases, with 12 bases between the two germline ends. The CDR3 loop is CASSPDFINTGELFF. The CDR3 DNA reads TGTGCCAGCAGCCCAGACTTCATAAACACCGGGGAGCTGTTTTTT.

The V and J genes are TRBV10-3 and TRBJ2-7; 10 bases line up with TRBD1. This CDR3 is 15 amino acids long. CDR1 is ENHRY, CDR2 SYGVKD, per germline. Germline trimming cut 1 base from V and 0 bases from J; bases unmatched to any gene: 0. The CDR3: CAISEWTGGSYEQYF. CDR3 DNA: TGTGCCATCAGTGAGTGGACAGGGGGCTCCTACGAGCAGTACTTC.

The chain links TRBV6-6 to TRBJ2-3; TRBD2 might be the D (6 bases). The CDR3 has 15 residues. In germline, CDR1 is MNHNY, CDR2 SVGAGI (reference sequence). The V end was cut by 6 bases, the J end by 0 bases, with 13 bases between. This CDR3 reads CASSLRRGSTDTQYF. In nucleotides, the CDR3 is TGTGCCAGCAGCCTAAGGAGGGGTAGCACAGATACGCAGTATTTT.

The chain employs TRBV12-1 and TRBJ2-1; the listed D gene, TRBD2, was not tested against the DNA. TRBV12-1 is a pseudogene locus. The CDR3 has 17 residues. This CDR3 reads CASSRVGGGRGYNEQFF. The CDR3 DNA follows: TGTGCCAGCAGCCGCGTCGGTGGCGGGCGGGGATACAATGAGCAGTTCTTC.

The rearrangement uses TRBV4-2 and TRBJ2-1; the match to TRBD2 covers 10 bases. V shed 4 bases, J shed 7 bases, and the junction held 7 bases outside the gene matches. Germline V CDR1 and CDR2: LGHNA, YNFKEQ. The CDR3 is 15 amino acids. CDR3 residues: CASSLEGLAKNEQFF. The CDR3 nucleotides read TGTGCCAGCAGCCTAGAGGGACTAGCGAAGAATGAGCAGTTCTTC.

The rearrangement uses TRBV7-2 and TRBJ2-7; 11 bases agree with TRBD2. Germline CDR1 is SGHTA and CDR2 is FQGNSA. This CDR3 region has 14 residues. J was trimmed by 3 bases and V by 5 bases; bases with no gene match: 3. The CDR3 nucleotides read TGTGCCAGCAGCCCTAGCGGGGGGCACTACGAGCAGTACTTC. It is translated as CASSPSGGHYEQYF.